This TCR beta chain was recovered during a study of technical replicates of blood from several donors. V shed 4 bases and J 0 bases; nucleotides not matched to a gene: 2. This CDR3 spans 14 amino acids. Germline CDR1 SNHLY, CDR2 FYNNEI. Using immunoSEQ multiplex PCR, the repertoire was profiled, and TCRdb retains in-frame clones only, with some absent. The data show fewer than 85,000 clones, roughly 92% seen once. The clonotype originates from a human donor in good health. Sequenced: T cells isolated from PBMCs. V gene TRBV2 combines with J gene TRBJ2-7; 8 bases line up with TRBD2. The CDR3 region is CASSGTSGSYEQYF. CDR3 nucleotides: TGTGCCAGCAGTGGTACTAGCGGCTCCTACGAGCAGTACTTC.